This T cell receptor (beta chain) is from a study of vaccination and CD4 T cells after COVID-19 (dated 2022 in TCRdb). Regarding the research as a whole: Every convalescent patient had a positive nasal swab PCR test for SARS-CoV-2, with mild disease in 9 or 10 patients and severe disease in one. Six males and four females were included in the convalescent cohort, with two Hispanic individuals, seven Caucasians, two Asians and one multiracial person represented. Control cultures received a CEFX viral epitope pool as the positive control, an HIV-1 Nef peptide pool as the negative control, or no peptide. Two doses of either the Pfizer-BioNTech BNT162b2 vaccine (n=8) or the Moderna mRNA-1273 vaccine (n=2) were administered to participants. Post-COVID blood samples from convalescent patients were collected a median of around 100 days after diagnosis, with a range of about 35 to 161 days. Overlapping spike peptide pools from SARS-CoV-2 and from the common cold coronaviruses HCoV-NL63, HCoV-OC43 and HCoV-229E were used as culture stimuli. Post-vaccine blood samples were taken a median of about 72 days after the second vaccine dose, with a range of about 13 to 250 days. In 10 COVID-19 convalescent patients and a handful of infection-naive healthy vaccine recipients, the spike-specific CD4+ TCR repertoire before mRNA vaccination was compared with the repertoire after mRNA vaccination. Here is what the overall study found, with its caveats: Among convalescent patients, a median roughly 90% of the SARS-CoV-2-reactive clones seen after vaccination appeared only after vaccination, which suggests priming specific to the vaccine. Only a relatively small number of convalescent patients were included in the study, and early timepoints following natural infection were not analyzed. Nearly all vaccine-specific clones in convalescent patients (304 of 307) were mono-reactive for SARS-CoV-2 spike rather than cross-reactive with common cold coronaviruses. Although the median number of SARS-CoV-2-reactive clonotypes went up from fewer than 25 after infection to 35 to 40 after vaccination, the increase was not significant.

Library generation was performed with PCR. TCR sequencing of DNA from cultured CD4+ T cells used the Oncomine TCR Beta short-read assay at the Johns Hopkins FTIC core. The QIAamp micro DNA kit was used to extract genomic DNA from the cultured CD4+ T cells. Oncomine TCR Beta libraries made from cultured CD4+ T cells were pooled using unique dual indexes and sequenced on an Illumina iSeq 100. Concerning the study's data processing: Non-productive sequences were filtered out, and CDR3s that did not start with C, did not end with F or W, or were shorter than 7 amino acids were discarded. The MANAFEST web application identified antigen-specific clonotypes by comparing peptide-stimulated wells against reference wells and other culture wells. Positive clones required FDR below 0.05, an odds ratio above 5, and productive frequency above 0.1% in at least two of three replicate wells. Clonotypes that were significantly expanded in both SARS-CoV-2 spike wells and at least one common cold coronavirus spike condition were defined as cross-reactive. CDR3 homology was assessed with Levenshtein distances (stringdist) and unrooted phylogenetic trees (ape) in R version 3.6.1. The public reads were reprocessed in TCRdb via fastp at Q25 and MiXCR, keeping in-frame beta chains. Identical CDR3 proteins give one entry, which carries the most common genes and DNA. The V and J calls and clone size come from TCRdb's table, not from the authors' own analysis. The sample yields under 25,000 distinct CDR3 sequences; around 47% were counted once. The ten largest clones take up roughly 27% of the sample.

This clonotype showed up just once. Its antigen target is currently unknown. The input lacks base qualities; no much larger clone sits a single base away. A single read makes a weak case. The sample's treatment or condition label is to be understood as: 10-day PBMC culture with coronavirus spike peptide pools or control peptides (ViraFEST assay). The ViraFEST assay, used in the study, expanded antigen-specific T cells with peptide pools and then identified the expanded clonotypes through TCR sequencing. The convalescent patients' positive SARS-CoV-2 PCR tests fell between March and December 2020, which was before the Alpha, Beta and Delta variants emerged in the United States. Each well held more than 1.5 million PBMCs cultured in IMDM containing approximately 5% human AB serum and around 10 IU/ml IL-2, with roughly 10 ug/ml peptide pools added. On days 3 and 7, half of the culture medium was replaced with fresh IL-2-containing medium. Once the cells had been in culture for less than 12 days, the EasySep CD4+ T cell isolation kit was used to isolate CD4+ T cells by negative selection. Ficoll-Paque Plus gradient centrifugation was used to isolate PBMCs from whole blood, and the isolated PBMCs were then either used fresh or cryopreserved at -140C. Each culture condition was generally run in triplicate wells.

Sequenced here: CD4+ T cells from blood, cultured in vitro, sampled before SARS-CoV-2 vaccination. The TCR comes from a human donor who had recovered from COVID-19.

The CDR3 has the sequence CASSARDSGRETQYF. The nucleotide sequence reads as follows: TGTGCCAGCAGCGCCCGGGACAGTGGTAGGGAGACCCAGTACTTC. The chain is encoded by TRBV9 joined to TRBJ2-5, with 7 bases matching TRBD1. The CDR3 covers 15 residues, taking in both the cysteine and the phenylalanine. The sequence is cut down to CDR3 DNA, 45 bases in frame from base 1. V and J are trimmed by 3 bases and 5 bases, and the gene matches miss 10 bases of the junction. The germline V gene specifies SGDLS as CDR1 and YYNGEE as CDR2.